This is a list of T cell receptor beta chains from one sample in a study of CD8 T cells in ankylosing spondylitis. TCRdb re-derived calls from the 5' RACE reads in MiXCR, one entry per CDR3 protein. The sample yields fewer than 650,000 distinct CDR3 sequences, about 12% seen once. The sequencing input was blood, either unsorted or a sorted T cell fraction (not recorded which). The source of these receptors is a male donor with ankylosing spondylitis. The CDR3 runs from the conserved cysteine through the conserved F or W. D genes are given only for firm matches. Where a row states a size, it is once, few, many or the class of an expanded clone; other rows omit it.

CDR3 length	V gene	clone size	J gene	D gene	CDR3 protein	CDR3 DNA
15	TRBV6-5	few	TRBJ2-2	TRBD2	CASSTSGIGTGELFF	TGTGCCAGCAGTACTAGCGGGATCGGCACCGGGGAGCTGTTTTTT
12	TRBV24-1	NA	TRBJ2-3	TRBD1	CATSVTGGTQYF	TGTGCCACCAGTGTTACAGGGGGGACGCAGTATTTT
19	TRBV11-2	NA	TRBJ2-1	TRBD2	CASSLVGGRLAGSGNEQFF	TGTGCCAGCAGCTTAGTAGGAGGCAGACTAGCGGGATCGGGTAATGAGCAGTTCTTC
15	TRBV6-4	few	TRBJ2-5	NA	CASSDSPGPQETQYF	TGTGCCAGCAGTGACTCTCCGGGGCCCCAAGAGACCCAGTACTTC
20	TRBV21-1	NA	TRBJ1-2	NA	CASSTRYPGQGARSLYGYTF	TGTGCCAGCAGCACTCGATATCCGGGACAGGGGGCGCGGTCACTATATGGCTACACCTTC
13	TRBV20-1	few	TRBJ1-1	TRBD1	CSAWQDRAVEAFF	TGCAGTGCTTGGCAGGACAGGGCGGTTGAAGCTTTCTTT
14	TRBV29-1	many	TRBJ1-2	TRBD1	CSAGDRSPNYGYTF	TGCAGCGCTGGGGACAGGTCCCCTAACTATGGCTACACCTTC
14	TRBV15	few	TRBJ1-1	NA	CATSLTGLNTEAFF	TGTGCCACCAGCCTGACAGGCCTGAACACTGAAGCTTTCTTT
13	TRBV18	NA	TRBJ2-1	NA	CASSRWSYNEQFF	TGTGCCAGCTCAAGGTGGTCCTACAATGAGCAGTTCTTC
10	TRBV6-1	few	TRBJ2-7	TRBD1	CLTGSYEQYF	TGCTTGACAGGGTCCTACGAGCAGTACTTC
11	TRBV10-3	many	TRBJ2-5	TRBD1	CAIRTGETQYF	TGTGCCATTAGGACAGGGGAGACCCAGTACTTC
14	TRBV5-1	few	TRBJ1-1	NA	CASGLEGGAAEAFF	TGCGCCAGCGGCCTAGAGGGGGGCGCGGCTGAAGCTTTCTTT
13	TRBV10-1	many	TRBJ2-3	NA	CASSESLADTQYF	TGCGCCAGCAGTGAGTCGTTGGCAGATACGCAGTATTTT
16	TRBV7-2	few	TRBJ2-6	NA	CASSPTLSSGANVLTF	TGTGCCAGCAGCCCGACCTTGAGCTCTGGGGCCAACGTCCTGACTTTC
13	TRBV20-1	few	TRBJ2-1	TRBD1	CSARTGGRDEQFF	TGCAGTGCAAGGACAGGGGGCAGGGATGAGCAGTTCTTC
15	TRBV5-1	NA	TRBJ2-1	TRBD1	CASSTGQGAYNEQFF	TGCGCCAGCAGCACGGGACAGGGTGCCTACAATGAGCAGTTCTTC
14	TRBV15	NA	TRBJ1-1	NA	CATSSHKGRTEAFF	TGTGCCACCAGCAGTCATAAGGGGAGGACTGAAGCTTTCTTT
13	TRBV27	NA	TRBJ1-4	NA	CASSTSPDEKLFF	TGTGCCAGCAGTACCTCCCCAGATGAAAAACTGTTTTTT
15	TRBV6-5	NA	TRBJ1-5	NA	CASSSAGSNYQPQHF	TGTGCCAGCAGTTCGGCAGGTTCAAATTATCAGCCCCAGCATTTT
15	TRBV29-1	NA	TRBJ2-1	NA	CSAFHRGMGAGEQFF	TGCAGCGCCTTCCACCGCGGGATGGGGGCGGGTGAGCAGTTCTTC
13	TRBV30	once	TRBJ1-5	TRBD1	CAWTRGNNQPQHF	TGTGCCTGGACCAGGGGGAACAATCAGCCCCAGCATTTT
15	TRBV5-1	many	TRBJ2-3	TRBD2	CASSLELAAADTQYF	TGCGCCAGCAGCTTGGAACTAGCGGCTGCAGATACGCAGTATTTT
15	TRBV5-5	few	TRBJ2-3	NA	CASSFSSIASDTQYF	TGTGCCAGCAGCTTCTCATCGATTGCCTCAGATACGCAGTATTTT